This TCR beta chain was identified in a study of T cell responses to AZD1222 COVID-19 vaccine. Assay used: immunoSEQ multiplex PCR; TCRdb lists only in-frame clones, some missing. The data contain 85,000 to 95,000 clones, around 89% of them singletons. The CDR3 has 13 amino acids. V lost 6 bases and J lost 6, with 14 bases in between. Per germline, CDR1 WSHSY and CDR2 SAAADI. The starting material was peripheral blood, obtained 28 days after the second AZD1222 dose. The chain carries TRBV10-2 and TRBJ1-1; D may be TRBD1 (5 bases). The sequence derives from an adult who received the AZD1222 COVID-19 vaccine. CDR3 bases: TGCGCCAGCAGCATCTTGGGGGTTTCTGAAGCTTTCTTT. It codes for CASSILGVSEAFF.